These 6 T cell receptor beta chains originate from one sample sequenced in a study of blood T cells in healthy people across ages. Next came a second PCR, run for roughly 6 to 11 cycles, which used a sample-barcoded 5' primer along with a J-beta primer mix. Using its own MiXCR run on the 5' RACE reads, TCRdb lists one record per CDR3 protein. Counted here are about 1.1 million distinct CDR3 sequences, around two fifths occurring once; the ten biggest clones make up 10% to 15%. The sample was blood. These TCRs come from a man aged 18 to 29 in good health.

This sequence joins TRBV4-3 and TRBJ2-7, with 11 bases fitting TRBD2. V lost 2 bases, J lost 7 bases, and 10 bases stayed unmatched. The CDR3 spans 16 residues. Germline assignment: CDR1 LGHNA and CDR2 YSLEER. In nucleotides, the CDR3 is TGCGCCAGCAGCCAAAATAGCGGGGGGGCCGGCAATGAGCAGTACTTC. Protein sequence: CASSQNSGGAGNEQYF.

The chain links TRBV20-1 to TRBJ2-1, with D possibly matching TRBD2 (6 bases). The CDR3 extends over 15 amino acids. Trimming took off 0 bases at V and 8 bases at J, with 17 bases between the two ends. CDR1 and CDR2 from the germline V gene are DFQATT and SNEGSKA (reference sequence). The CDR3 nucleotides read TGCAGTGCTAGAGATTTAAAGGGTCCGGGGGATGAGCAGTTCTTC. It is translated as CSARDLKGPGDEQFF.

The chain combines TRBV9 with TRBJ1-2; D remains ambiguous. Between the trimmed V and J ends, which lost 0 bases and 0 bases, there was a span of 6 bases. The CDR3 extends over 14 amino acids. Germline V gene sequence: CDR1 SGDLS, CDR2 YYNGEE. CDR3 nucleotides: TGTGCCAGCAGCGTAGACGTCTCTAACTATGGCTACACCTTC. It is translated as CASSVDVSNYGYTF.

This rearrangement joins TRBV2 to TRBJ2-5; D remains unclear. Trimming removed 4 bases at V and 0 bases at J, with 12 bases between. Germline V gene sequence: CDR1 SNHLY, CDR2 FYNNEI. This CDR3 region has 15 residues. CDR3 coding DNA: TGTGCCAGCAGTGGGCAGTCGGAATACCAAGAGACCCAGTACTTC. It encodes CASSGQSEYQETQYF.

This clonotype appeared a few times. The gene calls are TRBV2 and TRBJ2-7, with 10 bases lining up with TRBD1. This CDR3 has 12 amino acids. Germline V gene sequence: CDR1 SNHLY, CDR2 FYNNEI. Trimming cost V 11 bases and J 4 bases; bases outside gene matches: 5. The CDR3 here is CALGQGGYEQYF. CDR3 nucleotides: TGTGCCTTAGGACAGGGGGGATACGAGCAGTACTTC.

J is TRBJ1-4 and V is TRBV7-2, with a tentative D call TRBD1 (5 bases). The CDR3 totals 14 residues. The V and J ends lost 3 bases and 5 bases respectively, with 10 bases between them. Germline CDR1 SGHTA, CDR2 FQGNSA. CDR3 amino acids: CASSFGTENEKLFF. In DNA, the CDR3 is TGTGCCAGCAGCTTCGGGACCGAGAATGAAAAACTGTTTTTT.